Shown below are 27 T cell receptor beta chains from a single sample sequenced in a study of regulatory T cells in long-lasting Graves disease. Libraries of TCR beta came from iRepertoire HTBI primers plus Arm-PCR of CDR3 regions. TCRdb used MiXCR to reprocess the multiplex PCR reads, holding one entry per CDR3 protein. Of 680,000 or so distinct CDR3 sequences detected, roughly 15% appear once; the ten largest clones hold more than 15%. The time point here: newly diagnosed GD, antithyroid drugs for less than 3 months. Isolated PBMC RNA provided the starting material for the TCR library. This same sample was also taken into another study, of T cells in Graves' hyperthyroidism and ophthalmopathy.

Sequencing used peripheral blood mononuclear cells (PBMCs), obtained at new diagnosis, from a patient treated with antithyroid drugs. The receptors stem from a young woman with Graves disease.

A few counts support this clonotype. CDR3: CASSARRDRGQPQHF. In DNA form, the CDR3 reads TGTGCCAGCAGCGCTCGCCGGGACAGGGGACAGCCCCAGCATTTT. The chain combines TRBV6-1 with TRBJ1-5; 10 nucleotides align to TRBD1. CDR1 MNHNS and CDR2 SASEGT come from the germline V gene. The trim removed 6 bases at V and 7 bases at J, leaving 9 bases unmatched. The CDR3 consists of 15 residues.

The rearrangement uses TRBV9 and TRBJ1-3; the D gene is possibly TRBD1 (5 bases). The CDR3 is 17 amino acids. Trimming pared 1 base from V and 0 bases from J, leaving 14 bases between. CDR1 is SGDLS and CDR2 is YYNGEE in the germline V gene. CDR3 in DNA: TGTGCCAGCAGCGTATCTCCCCGGGGGGACTCTGGAAACACCATATATTTT. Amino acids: CASSVSPRGDSGNTIYF. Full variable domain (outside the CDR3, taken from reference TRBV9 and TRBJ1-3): DSGVTQTPKHLITATGQRVTLRCSPRSGDLSVYWYQQSLDQGLQFLIQYYNGEERAKGNILERFSAQQFPDLHSELNLSSLELGDSALYFCASSVSPRGDSGNTIYFGEGSWLTVV.

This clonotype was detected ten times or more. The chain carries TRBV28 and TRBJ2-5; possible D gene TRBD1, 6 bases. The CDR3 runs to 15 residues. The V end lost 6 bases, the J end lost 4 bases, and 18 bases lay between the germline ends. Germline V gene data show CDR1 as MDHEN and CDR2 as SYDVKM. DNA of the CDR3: TGTGCCAGCAGCCTTACCTACAGGGCTGCAGAGACCCAGTACTTC. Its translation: CASSLTYRAAETQYF.

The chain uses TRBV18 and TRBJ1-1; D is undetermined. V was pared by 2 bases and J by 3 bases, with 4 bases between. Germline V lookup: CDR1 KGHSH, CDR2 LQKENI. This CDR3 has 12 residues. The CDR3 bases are TGTGCCAGCTCACCAACTGACACTGAAGCTTTCTTT. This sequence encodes CASSPTDTEAFF.

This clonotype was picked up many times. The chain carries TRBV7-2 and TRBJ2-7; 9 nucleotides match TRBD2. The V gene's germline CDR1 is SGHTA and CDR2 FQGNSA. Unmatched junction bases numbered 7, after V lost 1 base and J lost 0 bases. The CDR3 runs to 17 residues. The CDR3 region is CASSLGGLAGSSYEQYF. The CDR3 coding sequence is TGTGCCAGCAGCTTAGGTGGGCTAGCGGGGAGCTCCTACGAGCAGTACTTC.

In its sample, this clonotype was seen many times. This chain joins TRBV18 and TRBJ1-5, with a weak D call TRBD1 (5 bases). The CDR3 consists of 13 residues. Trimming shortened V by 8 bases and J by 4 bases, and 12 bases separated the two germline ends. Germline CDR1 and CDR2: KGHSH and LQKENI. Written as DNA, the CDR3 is TGTGCCAGCGCCAGGGATGGTAATCAGCCCCAGCATTTT. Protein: CASARDGNQPQHF.

The CDR3 sequence is CASRWSPSRGADIQYF. DNA of the CDR3: TGCGCCAGCAGGTGGTCCCCTAGCAGGGGGGCTGACATTCAGTACTTC. This sequence joins TRBV4-1 and TRBJ2-4, with D perhaps TRBD1 (7 bases). V was cut by 6 bases and J by 8 bases, with 23 bases left in between. The CDR3 consists of 16 residues. CDR1 is MGHRA, CDR2 YSYEKL, per germline.

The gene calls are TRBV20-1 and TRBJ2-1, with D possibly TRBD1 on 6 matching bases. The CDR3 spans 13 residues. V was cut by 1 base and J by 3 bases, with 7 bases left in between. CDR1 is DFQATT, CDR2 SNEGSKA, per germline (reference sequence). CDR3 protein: CSARVGGYNEQFF. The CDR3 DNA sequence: TGCAGTGCTAGAGTAGGGGGCTACAATGAGCAGTTCTTC.

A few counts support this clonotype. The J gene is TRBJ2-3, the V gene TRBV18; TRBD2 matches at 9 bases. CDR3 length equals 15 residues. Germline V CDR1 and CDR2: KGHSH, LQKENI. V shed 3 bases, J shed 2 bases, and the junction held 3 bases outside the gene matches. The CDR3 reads CASSPSSGNTDTQYF. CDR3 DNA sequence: TGTGCCAGCTCACCCTCTAGCGGGAACACAGATACGCAGTATTTT.

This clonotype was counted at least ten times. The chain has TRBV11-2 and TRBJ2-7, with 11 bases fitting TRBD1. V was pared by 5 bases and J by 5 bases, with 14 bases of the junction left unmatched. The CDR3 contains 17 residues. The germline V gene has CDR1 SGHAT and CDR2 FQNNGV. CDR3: CASSPGTGGAFRDEQYF. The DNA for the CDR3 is TGTGCCAGCAGCCCAGGGACAGGGGGGGCTTTTAGGGACGAGCAGTACTTC.

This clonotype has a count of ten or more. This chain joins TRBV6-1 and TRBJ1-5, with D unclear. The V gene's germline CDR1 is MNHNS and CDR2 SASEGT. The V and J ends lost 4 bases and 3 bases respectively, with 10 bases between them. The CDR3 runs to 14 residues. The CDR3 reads CASSVDGPNQPQHF. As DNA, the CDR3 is TGTGCCAGCAGTGTAGACGGACCCAATCAGCCCCAGCATTTT.

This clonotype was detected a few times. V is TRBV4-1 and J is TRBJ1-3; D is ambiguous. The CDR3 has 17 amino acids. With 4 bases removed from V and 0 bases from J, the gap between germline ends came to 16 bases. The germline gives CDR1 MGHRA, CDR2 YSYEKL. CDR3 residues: CASSRIPVKPSGNTIYF. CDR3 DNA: TGCGCCAGCAGCCGTATCCCCGTCAAACCCTCTGGAAACACCATATATTTT.

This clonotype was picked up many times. As DNA, the CDR3 is TGTGCCAGCAGTTTACAGGGAGGAAGGGAGACCCAGTACTTC. Protein product: CASSLQGGRETQYF. This chain connects TRBV12-3 or TRBV12-4 to TRBJ2-5, with a weak D call TRBD2 (6 bases). This CDR3 contains 14 residues. V lost 2 bases to trimming and J lost 5 bases, with 12 bases between them.

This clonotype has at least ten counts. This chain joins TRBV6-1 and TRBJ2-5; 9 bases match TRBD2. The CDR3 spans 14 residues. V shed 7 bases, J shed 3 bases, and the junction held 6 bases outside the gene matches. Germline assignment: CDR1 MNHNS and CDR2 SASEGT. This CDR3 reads CASNPTSGEETQYF. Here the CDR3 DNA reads TGTGCCAGCAACCCGACTAGCGGAGAAGAGACCCAGTACTTC.

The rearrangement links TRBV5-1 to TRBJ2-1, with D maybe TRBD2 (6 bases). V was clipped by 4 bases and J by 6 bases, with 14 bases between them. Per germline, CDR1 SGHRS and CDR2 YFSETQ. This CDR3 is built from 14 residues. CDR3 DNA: TGCGCCAGCAGCCCAACTAGCCAGGGCAATGAGCAGTTCTTC. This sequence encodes CASSPTSQGNEQFF.

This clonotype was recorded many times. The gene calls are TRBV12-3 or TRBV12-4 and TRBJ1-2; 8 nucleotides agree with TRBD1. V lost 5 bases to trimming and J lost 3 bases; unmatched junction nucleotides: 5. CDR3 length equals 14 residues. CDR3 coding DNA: TGTGCCAGCAGTATCGCAGGGGGCGACTATGGCTACACCTTC. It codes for CASSIAGGDYGYTF.

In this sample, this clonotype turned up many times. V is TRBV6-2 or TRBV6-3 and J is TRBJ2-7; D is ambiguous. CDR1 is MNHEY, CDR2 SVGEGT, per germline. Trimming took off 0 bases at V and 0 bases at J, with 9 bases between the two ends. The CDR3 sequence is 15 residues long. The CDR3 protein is CASSYSTALSYEQYF. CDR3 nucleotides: TGTGCCAGCAGTTACTCGACGGCTCTCTCCTACGAGCAGTACTTC.

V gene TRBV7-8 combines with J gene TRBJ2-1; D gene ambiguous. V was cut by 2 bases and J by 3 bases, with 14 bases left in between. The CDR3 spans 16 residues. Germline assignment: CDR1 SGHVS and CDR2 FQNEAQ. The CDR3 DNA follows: TGTGCCAGCAGCTTATTCACAAGCCGAATCTACAATGAGCAGTTCTTC. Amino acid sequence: CASSLFTSRIYNEQFF. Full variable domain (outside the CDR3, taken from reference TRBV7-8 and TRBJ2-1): GAGVSQSPRYKVAKRGQDVALRCDPISGHVSLFWYQQALGQGPEFLTYFQNEAQLDKSGLPSDRFFAERPEGSVSTLKIQRTQQEDSAVYLCASSLFTSRIYNEQFFGPGTRLTVL.

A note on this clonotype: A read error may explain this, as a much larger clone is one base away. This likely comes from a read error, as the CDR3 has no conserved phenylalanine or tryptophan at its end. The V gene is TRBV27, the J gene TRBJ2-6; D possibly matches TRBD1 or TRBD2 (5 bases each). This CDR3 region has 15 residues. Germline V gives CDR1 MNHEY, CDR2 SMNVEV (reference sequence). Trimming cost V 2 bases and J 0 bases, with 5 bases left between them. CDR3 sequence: CASSLGTSGANVLTL. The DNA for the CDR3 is TGTGCCAGCAGTTTAGGGACCTCTGGGGCCAACGTCCTGACTCTC.

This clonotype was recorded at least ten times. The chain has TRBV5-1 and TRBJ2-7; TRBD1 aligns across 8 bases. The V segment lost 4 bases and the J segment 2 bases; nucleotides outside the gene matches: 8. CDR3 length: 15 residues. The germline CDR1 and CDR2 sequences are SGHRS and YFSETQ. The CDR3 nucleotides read TGCGCCAGCAGCCCCCGACAGGGGCCGACCTACGAGCAGTACTTC. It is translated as CASSPRQGPTYEQYF. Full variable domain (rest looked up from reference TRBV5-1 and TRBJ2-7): KAGVTQTPRYLIKTRGQQVTLSCSPISGHRSVSWYQQTPGQGLQFLFEYFSETQRNKGNFPGRFSGRQFSNSRSEMNVSTLELGDSALYLCASSPRQGPTYEQYFGPGTRLTVT.

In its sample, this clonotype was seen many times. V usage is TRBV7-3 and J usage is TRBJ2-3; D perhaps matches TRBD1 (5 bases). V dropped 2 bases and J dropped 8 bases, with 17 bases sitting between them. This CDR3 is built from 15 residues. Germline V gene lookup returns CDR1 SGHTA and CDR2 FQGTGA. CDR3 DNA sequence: TGTGCCAGCAGCTTAGCTTCAGGGAATATGGTTACGCAGTATTTT. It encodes CASSLASGNMVTQYF.

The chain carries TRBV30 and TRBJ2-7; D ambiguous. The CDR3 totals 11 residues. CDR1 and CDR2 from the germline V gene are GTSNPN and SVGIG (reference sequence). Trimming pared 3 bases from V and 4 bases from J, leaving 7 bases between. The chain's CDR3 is CAWRVDYEQYF. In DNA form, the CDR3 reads TGTGCCTGGAGGGTAGATTACGAGCAGTACTTC.

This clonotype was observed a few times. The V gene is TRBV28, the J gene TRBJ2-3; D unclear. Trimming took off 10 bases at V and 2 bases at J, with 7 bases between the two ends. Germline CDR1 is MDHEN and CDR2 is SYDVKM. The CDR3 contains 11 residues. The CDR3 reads CAKAVTDTQYF. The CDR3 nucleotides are TGTGCCAAAGCAGTCACAGATACGCAGTATTTT.

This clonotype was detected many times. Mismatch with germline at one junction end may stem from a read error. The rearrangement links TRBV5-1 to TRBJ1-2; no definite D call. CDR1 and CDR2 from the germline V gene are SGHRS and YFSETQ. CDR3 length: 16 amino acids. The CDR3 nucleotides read TGTGCCAGCAGCTATGACGAGTGGGATCGGGGCTATGGCTACACCTTC. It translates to CASSYDEWDRGYGYTF.

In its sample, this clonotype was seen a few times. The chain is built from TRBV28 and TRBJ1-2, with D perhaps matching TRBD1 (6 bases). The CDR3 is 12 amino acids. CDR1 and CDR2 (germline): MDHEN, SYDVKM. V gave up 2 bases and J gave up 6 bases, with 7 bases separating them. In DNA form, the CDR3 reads TGTGCCAGCAGTTTAAAGGGGGATGGCTACACCTTC. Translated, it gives CASSLKGDGYTF.

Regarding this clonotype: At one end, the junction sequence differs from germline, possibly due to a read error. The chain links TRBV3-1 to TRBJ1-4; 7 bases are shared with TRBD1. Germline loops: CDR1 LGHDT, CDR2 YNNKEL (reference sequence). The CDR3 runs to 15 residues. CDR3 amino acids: CASSQVGQANGKLYF. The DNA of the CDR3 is TGTGCCAGCAGCCAAGTTGGACAGGCGAATGGGAAACTGTATTTT.

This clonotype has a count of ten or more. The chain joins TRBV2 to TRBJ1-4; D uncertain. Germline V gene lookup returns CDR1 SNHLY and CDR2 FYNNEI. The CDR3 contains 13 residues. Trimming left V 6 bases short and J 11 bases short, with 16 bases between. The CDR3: CASSSSSVSKLFF. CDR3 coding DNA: TGTGCCAGCAGCAGCTCGTCGGTATCCAAACTGTTTTTT.